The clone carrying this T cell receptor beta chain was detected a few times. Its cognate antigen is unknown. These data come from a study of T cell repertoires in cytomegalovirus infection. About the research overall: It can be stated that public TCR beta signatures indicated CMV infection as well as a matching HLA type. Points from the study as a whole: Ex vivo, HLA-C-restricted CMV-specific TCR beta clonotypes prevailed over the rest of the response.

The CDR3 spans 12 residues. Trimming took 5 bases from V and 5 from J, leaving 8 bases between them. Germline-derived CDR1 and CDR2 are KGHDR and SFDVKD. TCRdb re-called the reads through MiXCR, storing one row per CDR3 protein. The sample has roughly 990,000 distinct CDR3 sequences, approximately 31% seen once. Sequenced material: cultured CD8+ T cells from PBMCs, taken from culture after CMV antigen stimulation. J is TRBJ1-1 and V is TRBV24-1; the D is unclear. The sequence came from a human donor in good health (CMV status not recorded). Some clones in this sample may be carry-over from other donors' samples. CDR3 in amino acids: CATSVEWTEAFF. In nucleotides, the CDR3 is TGTGCCACCAGTGTTGAGTGGACTGAAGCTTTCTTT.